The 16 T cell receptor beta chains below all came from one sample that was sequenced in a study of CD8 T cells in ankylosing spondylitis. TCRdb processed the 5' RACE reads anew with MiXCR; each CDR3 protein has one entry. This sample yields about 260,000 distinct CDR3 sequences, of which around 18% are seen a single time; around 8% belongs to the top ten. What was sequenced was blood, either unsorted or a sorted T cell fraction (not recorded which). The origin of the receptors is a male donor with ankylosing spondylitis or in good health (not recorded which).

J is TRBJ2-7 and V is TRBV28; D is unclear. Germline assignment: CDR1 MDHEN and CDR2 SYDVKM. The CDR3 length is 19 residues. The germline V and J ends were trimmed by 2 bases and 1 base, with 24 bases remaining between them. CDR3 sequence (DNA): TGTGCCAGCAGTTTAGCTCCTTTCCGGGTAGAAAACTATTCCTACGAGCAGTACGTC. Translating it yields CASSLAPFRVENYSYEQYV.

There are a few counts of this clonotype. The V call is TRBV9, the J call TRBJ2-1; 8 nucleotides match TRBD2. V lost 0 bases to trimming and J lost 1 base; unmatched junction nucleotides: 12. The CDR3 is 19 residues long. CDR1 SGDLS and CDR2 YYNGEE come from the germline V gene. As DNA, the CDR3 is TGTGCCAGCAGCGTAGATATAGGGGGAGCGGGGGAATCCTACAATGAGCAGTTCTTC. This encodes CASSVDIGGAGESYNEQFF.

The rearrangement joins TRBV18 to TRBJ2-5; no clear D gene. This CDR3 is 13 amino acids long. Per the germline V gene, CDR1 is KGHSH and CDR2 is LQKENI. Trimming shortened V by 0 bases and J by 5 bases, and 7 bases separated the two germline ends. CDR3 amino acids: CASSPPYLETQYF. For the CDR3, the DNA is TGTGCCAGCTCACCACCTTACCTTGAGACCCAGTACTTC.

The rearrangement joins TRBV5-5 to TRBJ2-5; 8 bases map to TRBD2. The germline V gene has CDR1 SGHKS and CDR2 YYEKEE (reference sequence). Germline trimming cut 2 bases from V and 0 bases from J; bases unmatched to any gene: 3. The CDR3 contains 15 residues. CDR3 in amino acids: CASSFSGSDQETQYF. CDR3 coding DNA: TGTGCCAGCAGCTTCAGCGGGAGCGACCAAGAGACCCAGTACTTC. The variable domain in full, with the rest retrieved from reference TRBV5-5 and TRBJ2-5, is DAGVTQSPTHLIKTRGQQVTLRCSPISGHKSVSWYQQVLGQGPQFIFQYYEKEERGRGNFPDRFSARQFPNYSSELNVNALLLGDSALYLCASSFSGSDQETQYFGPGTRLLVL.

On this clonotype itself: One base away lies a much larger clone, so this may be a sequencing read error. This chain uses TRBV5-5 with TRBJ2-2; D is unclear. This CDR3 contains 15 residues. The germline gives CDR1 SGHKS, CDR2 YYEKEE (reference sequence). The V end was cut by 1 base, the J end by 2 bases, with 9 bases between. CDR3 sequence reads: CASSLSSTNTGELFF. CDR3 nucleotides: TGTGCCAGCAGCTTGTCCAGCACCAACACCGGGGAGCTGTTTTTT.

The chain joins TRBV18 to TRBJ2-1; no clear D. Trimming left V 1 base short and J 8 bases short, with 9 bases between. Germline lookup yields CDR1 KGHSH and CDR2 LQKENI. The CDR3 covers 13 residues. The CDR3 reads CASSPRDGYEQFF. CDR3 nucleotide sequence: TGTGCCAGCTCACCACGCGACGGGTATGAGCAGTTCTTC. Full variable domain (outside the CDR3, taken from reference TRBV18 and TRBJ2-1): NAGVMQNPRHLVRRRGQEARLRCSPMKGHSHVYWYRQLPEEGLKFMVYLQKENIIDESGMPKERFSAEFPKEGPSILRIQQVVRGDSAAYFCASSPRDGYEQFFGPGTRLTVL.

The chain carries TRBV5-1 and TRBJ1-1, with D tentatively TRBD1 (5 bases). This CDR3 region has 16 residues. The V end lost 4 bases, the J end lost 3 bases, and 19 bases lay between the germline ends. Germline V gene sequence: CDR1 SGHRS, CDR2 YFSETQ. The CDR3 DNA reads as TGCGCCAGCAGCCAGAGACCGAGGGGCCAAGACACTGAAGCTTTCTTT. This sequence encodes CASSQRPRGQDTEAFF.

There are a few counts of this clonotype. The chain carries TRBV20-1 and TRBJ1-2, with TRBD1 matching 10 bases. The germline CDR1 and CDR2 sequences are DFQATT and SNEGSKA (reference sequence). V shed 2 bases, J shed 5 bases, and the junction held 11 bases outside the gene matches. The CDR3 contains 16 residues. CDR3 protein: CSARTGTGAPFYGYTF. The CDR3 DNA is TGCAGTGCTAGAACCGGGACAGGGGCCCCTTTTTATGGCTACACCTTC.

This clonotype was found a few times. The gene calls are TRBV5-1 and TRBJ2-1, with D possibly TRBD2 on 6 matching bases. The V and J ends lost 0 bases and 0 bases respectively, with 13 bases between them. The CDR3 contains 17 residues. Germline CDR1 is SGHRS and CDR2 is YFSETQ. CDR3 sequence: CASSLERGSGSYNEQFF. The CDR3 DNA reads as TGCGCCAGCAGCTTGGAACGGGGTAGCGGCTCCTACAATGAGCAGTTCTTC. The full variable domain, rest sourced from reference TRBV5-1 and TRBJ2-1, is KAGVTQTPRYLIKTRGQQVTLSCSPISGHRSVSWYQQTPGQGLQFLFEYFSETQRNKGNFPGRFSGRQFSNSRSEMNVSTLELGDSALYLCASSLERGSGSYNEQFFGPGTRLTVL.

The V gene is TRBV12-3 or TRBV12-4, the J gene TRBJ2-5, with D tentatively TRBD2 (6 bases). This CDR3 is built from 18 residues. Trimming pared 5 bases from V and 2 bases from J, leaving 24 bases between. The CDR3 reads CASSPTTRRGRGQETQYF. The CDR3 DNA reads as TGTGCCAGCAGTCCCACGACCAGGAGAGGGCGGGGTCAAGAGACCCAGTACTTC.

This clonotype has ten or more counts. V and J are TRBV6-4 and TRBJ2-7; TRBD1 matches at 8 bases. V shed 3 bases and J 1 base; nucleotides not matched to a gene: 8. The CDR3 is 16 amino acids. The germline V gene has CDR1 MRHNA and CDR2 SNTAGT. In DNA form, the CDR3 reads TGTGCCAGCAGTGAGATACAGGGGGTTGGGTCCTACGAGCAGTACGTC. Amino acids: CASSEIQGVGSYEQYV.

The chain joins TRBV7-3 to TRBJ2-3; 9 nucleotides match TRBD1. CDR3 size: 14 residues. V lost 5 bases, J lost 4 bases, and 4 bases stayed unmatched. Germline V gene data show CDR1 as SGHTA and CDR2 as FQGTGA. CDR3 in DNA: TGTGCCAGCAGCCGGGACAGGGTGGCAGATACGCAGTATTTT. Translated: CASSRDRVADTQYF.

In DNA, the CDR3 is TGTGCCAGCAGCGAGCCCTCAAGGCACGGTGGCTACACCTTC. Translation: CASSEPSRHGGYTF. The chain combines TRBV9 with TRBJ1-2; D uncertain. The CDR3 extends over 14 amino acids. The V and J ends lost 3 bases and 7 bases respectively, with 16 bases between them. In germline, CDR1 is SGDLS, CDR2 YYNGEE.

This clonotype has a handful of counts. The CDR3 loop reads CASSLEGTFNEQFF. In DNA, the CDR3 is TGTGCCAGCAGCTTAGAAGGGACATTCAATGAGCAGTTCTTC. V and J are TRBV11-2 and TRBJ2-1; D possibly corresponds to TRBD1 (6 bases). In germline, CDR1 is SGHAT, CDR2 FQNNGV. Trimming pared 0 bases from V and 6 bases from J, leaving 9 bases between. This CDR3 comprises 14 residues.

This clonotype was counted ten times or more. The CDR3 protein is CSAPPSGRANEQFF. DNA for the CDR3: TGCAGCGCCCCCCCTAGCGGGAGGGCAAATGAGCAGTTCTTC. This chain links TRBV29-1 with TRBJ2-1; TRBD2 aligns across 12 bases. Germline CDR1 SQVTM, CDR2 ANQGSEA. This CDR3 contains 14 residues. The V and J ends lost 7 bases and 7 bases, in that order; junction bases with no gene match: 8.

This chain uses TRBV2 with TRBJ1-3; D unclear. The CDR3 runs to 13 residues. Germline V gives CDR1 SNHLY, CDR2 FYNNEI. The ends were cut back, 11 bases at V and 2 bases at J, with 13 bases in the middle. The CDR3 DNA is TGTGCCCTATCGTCGGGTCCTGGAAACACCATATATTTT. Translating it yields CALSSGPGNTIYF.